These T cell receptor beta chains were read from a single sample in a study of naive and memory T cell subsets. TCRdb recomputed calls from the UMI-ligation and nested PCR reads with MiXCR, one row per CDR3 protein. The top ten hold less than 20% of the sample, which has over 20,000 distinct CDR3 sequences, approximately 10% seen once. Sample: central memory CD8+ T cells from blood. The receptors were sampled from a human donor in good health. CDR3s leave out the opening cysteine and the closing phenylalanine or tryptophan. D genes are given only for firm matches.

length	D	V	CDR3
16	TRBD2	TRBV24-1	ATSDSGLAGGTTDTQY
15	TRBD1	TRBV5-1	ASSLSTTGVVLDEQY
13	TRBD1	TRBV9	ASSVSGGGDTEAF
13	NA	TRBV7-9	ASSPPGPNTGELF
13	NA	TRBV6-2/TRBV6-3	ASGPLSRSYNEQF
8	NA	TRBV6-2/TRBV6-3	ASRDGELF
13	TRBD2	TRBV7-2	ASSPRTSGTYEQY
12	NA	TRBV4-1	ASSQENRIYGYT
16	NA	TRBV7-6	ASSLDSTPREAPYEQY
12	NA	TRBV4-1	ASSRDRSSYEQY
10	NA	TRBV10-3	ATIGSSYEQY
12	TRBD1	TRBV27	ASSLRDRGNEQF
12	NA	TRBV6-1	ASSEGPEQETQY
11	NA	TRBV7-9	ASSHPQDNEQY
13	NA	TRBV12-3/TRBV12-4	ASSSPLQGIYGYT
16	TRBD2	TRBV11-2	ASSLGLALSGRGETQY
15	TRBD2	TRBV6-2/TRBV6-3	ASSYSFEVAGFYEQY
15	TRBD2	TRBV28	ASSRLAGVLRTGELF